A single sample gave rise to the 27 T cell receptor beta chains below, sequenced in a study of PD-L1 blockade in urothelial cancer. Noted time point: peripheral blood 6 weeks after treatment start. Data came from immunoSEQ multiplex PCR; TCRdb stores just in-frame clones and leaves some out. Of 40,000 to 45,000 clones listed, roughly four fifths were seen once; the top ten hold about 16%. The material was PBMCs, obtained around atezolizumab (anti-PD-L1) treatment. Receptor source: a man between 60 and 75 years old with urothelial cancer.

This clone was detected only a few times. V gene TRBV6-5 combines with J gene TRBJ1-2; 8 positions agree with TRBD1. The CDR3 is 14 residues long. The junction had 9 bases not matched to a gene; V was cut back by 5 bases and J by 7 bases. Looked up from germline, CDR1 is MNHEY and CDR2 is SVGAGI. CDR3 region: CASSERQGKAGYTF. The CDR3 nucleotides read TGTGCCAGCAGTGAACGACAGGGGAAGGCTGGCTACACCTTC.

The V call is TRBV6-5, the J call TRBJ2-1, with a possible D match to TRBD1 (6 bases). Trimming cost V 2 bases and J 4 bases, with 6 bases left between them. The CDR3 has 13 residues. Germline values: CDR1 MNHEY, CDR2 SVGAGI. CDR3 loop: CASSYGQYNEQFF. DNA for the CDR3: TGTGCCAGCAGTTACGGACAGTACAATGAGCAGTTCTTC.

Turning to this clone: Mismatch with germline at one junction end may stem from a read error. DNA for the CDR3: TGCGCCAGCAGCCAGGAATATCGCACGGGGGACTCCGACAATGAGCAGTTCTTC. This translates into CASSQEYRTGDSDNEQFF. V usage is TRBV4-1 and J usage is TRBJ2-1, with a weak D call TRBD2 (6 bases). This CDR3 spans 18 amino acids. The germline V gene encodes CDR1 MGHRA and CDR2 YSYEKL.

V usage is TRBV2 and J usage is TRBJ1-6, with D maybe TRBD1 (6 bases). V was cut by 5 bases and J by 8 bases, with 16 bases left in between. CDR1 and CDR2 from the germline V gene are SNHLY and FYNNEI. This CDR3 spans 15 amino acids. CDR3 in amino acids: CASSWQGSLDSPLHF. The CDR3 nucleotides read TGTGCCAGCAGTTGGCAGGGGAGTTTGGATTCACCCCTCCACTTT.

This chain uses TRBV5-4 with TRBJ1-1, with D unclear. CDR1 SGHNT and CDR2 YYREEE come from the germline V gene (reference sequence). CDR3 size: 13 residues. V lost 4 bases and J 3 bases, leaving 10 bases between the germline ends. The CDR3 nucleotides are TGTGCCAGCAGCGCGGCCGTGTACACTGAAGCTTTCTTT. Translated, it gives CASSAAVYTEAFF.

V gene TRBV5-6 combines with J gene TRBJ2-7; D is uncertain. CDR3 length: 13 amino acids. V lost 1 base, J lost 0 bases, and 5 bases lay in between. Germline CDR1 is SGHDT and CDR2 is YYEEEE. The CDR3 DNA sequence: TGTGCCAGCAGCTTGTATCCCTCCTACGAGCAGTACTTC. Amino acid sequence: CASSLYPSYEQYF.

This clone was found once. V usage is TRBV18 and J usage is TRBJ1-5, with D perhaps TRBD1 (6 bases). Per the germline V gene, CDR1 is KGHSH and CDR2 is LQKENI. V lost 2 bases, J lost 0 bases, and 8 bases lay in between. The CDR3 consists of 15 residues. The CDR3 reads CASSPGTTSNQPQHF. CDR3 DNA sequence: TGTGCCAGCTCACCAGGGACAACTAGCAATCAGCCCCAGCATTTT.

In DNA form, the CDR3 reads TGCGCCAGCAGCCAGCAGGGCTCCCAGGGGGCCAACGTCCTGACTTTC. Translated: CASSQQGSQGANVLTF. The genes are TRBV5-1 and TRBJ2-6, with D possibly TRBD1 on 5 matching bases. The germline V gene encodes CDR1 SGHRS and CDR2 YFSETQ. This CDR3 is 16 amino acids long. Trimming left V 4 bases short and J 4 bases short, with 15 bases between.

The chain carries TRBV5-1 and TRBJ2-5, with 10 bases lining up with TRBD2. Trimming removed 1 base from V and 11 bases from J; junction bases left unmatched: 11. Germline loops: CDR1 SGHRS, CDR2 YFSETQ. This CDR3 is 15 amino acids long. As DNA, the CDR3 is TGCGCCAGCAGCTTGTCGGCTAGCGGGGGCCCGGGACAGTACTTC. Residues: CASSLSASGGPGQYF. The full variable domain, rest sourced from reference TRBV5-1 and TRBJ2-5, is KAGVTQTPRYLIKTRGQQVTLSCSPISGHRSVSWYQQTPGQGLQFLFEYFSETQRNKGNFPGRFSGRQFSNSRSEMNVSTLELGDSALYLCASSLSASGGPGQYFGPGTRLLVL.

V is TRBV27 and J is TRBJ2-1; 7 nucleotides line up with TRBD1. The CDR3 contains 17 residues. J was trimmed by 1 base and V by 2 bases; bases with no gene match: 8. The V gene's germline CDR1 is MNHEY and CDR2 SMNVEV (reference sequence). The CDR3 nucleotides are TGTGCCAGCAGTTTAACCCCCCCGGGACAGTCCTACAATGAGCAGTTCTTC. This gives the protein CASSLTPPGQSYNEQFF.

The chain employs TRBV10-3 and TRBJ2-2; D possibly corresponds to TRBD2 (6 bases). Looked up from germline, CDR1 is ENHRY and CDR2 is SYGVKD. This CDR3 spans 13 amino acids. Between the trimmed V and J ends, which lost 0 bases and 7 bases, there was a span of 6 bases. The CDR3 coding sequence is TGTGCCATCAGTGAGTCGGGAGGCGGGGAGCTGTTTTTT. Encoded protein: CAISESGGGELFF.

V and J are TRBV18 and TRBJ2-7, with D perhaps matching TRBD1 (5 bases). V dropped 8 bases and J dropped 0 bases, with 23 bases sitting between them. Germline CDR1 reads KGHSH; CDR2 reads LQKENI. The CDR3 extends over 17 amino acids. CDR3 nucleotide sequence: TGTGCCAGCACCGGGCCAGGGATGACTCGTAGCTCCTACGAGCAGTACTTC. Residues: CASTGPGMTRSSYEQYF.

The chain combines TRBV5-1 with TRBJ2-2; TRBD2 matches at 10 bases. Germline V CDR1 and CDR2: SGHRS, YFSETQ. V lost 1 base, J lost 0 bases, and 9 bases stayed unmatched. The CDR3 runs to 19 residues. The CDR3 protein is CASSLRSSGGVTNTGELFF. CDR3 DNA: TGCGCCAGCAGCTTGCGGTCTAGCGGGGGCGTTACGAACACCGGGGAGCTGTTTTTT.

J is TRBJ1-2 and V is TRBV2; 7 nucleotides align to TRBD1. The V gene's germline CDR1 is SNHLY and CDR2 FYNNEI. The V and J ends lost 6 bases and 2 bases, in that order; junction bases with no gene match: 9. CDR3 length: 15 residues. CDR3 bases: TGTGCCAGCAGGAGATCCGGGACAGAGAACTATGGCTACACCTTC. Its protein product is CASRRSGTENYGYTF.

The rearrangement joins TRBV18 to TRBJ2-7; 9 bases match TRBD1. CDR1 and CDR2 from the germline V gene are KGHSH and LQKENI. This CDR3 is 16 amino acids long. Trimming at V came to 4 bases and at J to 0 bases, leaving 7 bases not matched to a gene. DNA of the CDR3: TGTGCCAGCTCACAACAGGGGGCGCTTAGCTCCTACGAGCAGTACTTC. Its translation: CASSQQGALSSYEQYF.

This sequence joins TRBV5-4 and TRBJ2-3, with TRBD2 matching 8 bases. Germline trimming cut 0 bases from V and 4 bases from J; bases unmatched to any gene: 4. The CDR3 is made up of 15 amino acids. Germline lookup yields CDR1 SGHNT and CDR2 YYREEE (reference sequence). The CDR3 here is CASSLDPGGADTQYF. In DNA form, the CDR3 reads TGTGCCAGCAGCTTGGACCCCGGGGGGGCAGATACGCAGTATTTT.

This clone was detected only a few times. This chain connects TRBV30 to TRBJ2-1; TRBD2 matches 8 bases. CDR3 length: 14 residues. The V gene's germline CDR1 is GTSNPN and CDR2 SVGIG (reference sequence). Germline trimming cut 2 bases from V and 7 bases from J; bases unmatched to any gene: 7. The CDR3 nucleotides are TGTGCCTGGAGTAAACTAGCGGTCAAGAATGAGCAGTTCTTC. It codes for CAWSKLAVKNEQFF.

This rearrangement joins TRBV5-4 to TRBJ1-1, with TRBD1 identical over 7 bases. The germline V gene encodes CDR1 SGHNT and CDR2 YYREEE (reference sequence). The V and J ends lost 0 bases and 5 bases, in that order; junction bases with no gene match: 4. This CDR3 comprises 14 residues. The CDR3 region is CASSLERGRTEAFF. CDR3 DNA sequence: TGTGCCAGCAGCTTGGAAAGGGGGCGGACTGAAGCTTTCTTT.

The chain carries TRBV6-1 and TRBJ1-1; the match to TRBD1 covers 9 bases. V was clipped by 4 bases and J by 7 bases; unmatched bases: 7. The CDR3 totals 14 residues. Germline CDR1 and CDR2: MNHNS and SASEGT. CDR3 protein: CASSVGGTGFEAFF. CDR3 sequence (DNA): TGTGCCAGCAGTGTCGGTGGGACAGGGTTTGAAGCTTTCTTT.

The CDR3 protein is CASTSGLAGGGETQYF. CDR3 nucleotides: TGTGCCAGCACCTCCGGTCTAGCGGGGGGTGGAGAGACCCAGTACTTC. The chain combines TRBV5-4 with TRBJ2-5; 11 bases agree with TRBD2. The CDR3 has 16 amino acids. Unmatched junction bases numbered 11, after V lost 6 bases and J lost 4 bases. Germline CDR1 and CDR2: SGHNT and YYREEE (reference sequence).

J is TRBJ1-2 and V is TRBV10-1, with a possible D match to TRBD1 (5 bases). Deletions cut 6 bases from V and 4 bases from J, with 12 bases between. CDR1 and CDR2 from the germline V gene are WNHNN and SYGVQD (reference sequence). This CDR3 has 13 residues. Here the CDR3 DNA reads TGCGCCAGCAGGGTGAAGGGACTCTATGGCTACACCTTC. Translation gives CASRVKGLYGYTF.

The rearrangement links TRBV6-5 to TRBJ2-7; 8 nucleotides align to TRBD2. V trimming: 7 bases; J trimming: 2 bases; junction bases outside the gene matches: 7. Looked up from germline, CDR1 is MNHEY and CDR2 is SVGAGI. This CDR3 comprises 14 residues. The CDR3 region has the DNA TGTGCCAGCATCCCCCCCGGGAGGGCCTACGAGCAGTACTTC. It specifies CASIPPGRAYEQYF.

The chain joins TRBV6-1 to TRBJ1-2; D is ambiguous. The CDR3 has 14 residues. From germline, CDR1 is MNHNS and CDR2 SASEGT. Deletions cut 3 bases from V and 7 bases from J, with 15 bases between. The CDR3 region is CASSDSRSSGGYTF. Written as DNA, the CDR3 is TGTGCCAGCAGTGACAGTAGGAGCTCGGGTGGCTACACCTTC.

In this sample, this clone turned up once. The genes are TRBV2 and TRBJ2-7, with D possibly TRBD1 on 6 matching bases. This CDR3 has 15 amino acids. In germline, CDR1 is SNHLY, CDR2 FYNNEI. Between the trimmed V and J ends, which lost 6 bases and 0 bases, there was a span of 15 bases. CDR3 region: CASRVNRDPSYEQYF. CDR3 sequence (DNA): TGTGCCAGCAGGGTAAACAGGGACCCCTCCTACGAGCAGTACTTC.

The CDR3 loop reads CASSEEGDSNTGELFF. The DNA of the CDR3 is TGTGCCAGCAGTGAAGAAGGGGATTCGAACACCGGGGAGCTGTTTTTT. This chain uses TRBV6-1 with TRBJ2-2; TRBD1 might be the D (5 bases). The length of the CDR3 is 16 residues. Trimming removed 1 base at V and 0 bases at J, with 9 bases between. CDR1 is MNHNS, CDR2 SASEGT, per germline.

V usage is TRBV27 and J usage is TRBJ2-5, with 12 bases identical to TRBD2. The germline CDR1 and CDR2 sequences are MNHEY and SMNVEV (reference sequence). Unmatched junction bases numbered 8, after V lost 3 bases and J lost 12 bases. CDR3 length: 14 amino acids. CDR3 in amino acids: CASSFQTSGGPKYF. The DNA of the CDR3 is TGTGCCAGCAGTTTCCAGACTAGCGGGGGCCCCAAGTACTTC.

The chain carries TRBV11-1 and TRBJ2-7; no firm D call. Germline values: CDR1 SGHAT, CDR2 FQDESV (reference sequence). V gave up 6 bases and J gave up 3 bases, with 15 bases separating them. The CDR3 length is 14 residues. The CDR3 loop reads CASRRSGGNYEQYF. The DNA of the CDR3 is TGTGCCAGCAGAAGAAGTGGCGGAAACTACGAGCAGTACTTC.